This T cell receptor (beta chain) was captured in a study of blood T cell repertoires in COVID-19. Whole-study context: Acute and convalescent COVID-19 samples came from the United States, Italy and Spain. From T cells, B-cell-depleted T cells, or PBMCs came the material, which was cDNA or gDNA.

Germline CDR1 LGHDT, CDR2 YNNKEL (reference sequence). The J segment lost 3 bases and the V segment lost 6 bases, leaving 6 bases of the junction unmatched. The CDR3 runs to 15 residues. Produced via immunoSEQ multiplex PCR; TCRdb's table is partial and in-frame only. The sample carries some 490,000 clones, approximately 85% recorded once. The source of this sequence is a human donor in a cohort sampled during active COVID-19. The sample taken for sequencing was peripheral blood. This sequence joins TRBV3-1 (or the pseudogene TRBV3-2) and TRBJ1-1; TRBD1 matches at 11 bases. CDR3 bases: TGTGCCAGCAGTTGGACAGGGGGCGCGGACACTGAAGCTTTCTTT. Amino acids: CASSWTGGADTEAFF.